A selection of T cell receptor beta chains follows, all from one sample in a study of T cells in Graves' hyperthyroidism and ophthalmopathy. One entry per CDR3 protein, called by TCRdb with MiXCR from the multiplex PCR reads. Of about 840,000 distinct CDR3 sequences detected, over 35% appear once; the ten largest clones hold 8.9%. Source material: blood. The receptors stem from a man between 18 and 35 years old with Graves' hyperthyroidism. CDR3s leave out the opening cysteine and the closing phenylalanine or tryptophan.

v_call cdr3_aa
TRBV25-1 ASSFDRGSETQY
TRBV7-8 ASSSGSGRHFGEQY
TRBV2 ASGQSHEQY
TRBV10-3 AISEEGHGTEAF
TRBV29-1 SVEEIHEQY
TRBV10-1 ASRGPGGEQY
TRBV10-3 AITGPTGELF
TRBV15 ATSRDYNRRANTGELF
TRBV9 ASSSVYANNYGYT
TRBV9 ASSVGPGAWDSPLH
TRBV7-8 ASSPWGSGTNTGELF
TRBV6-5 ASSWTGRARNSPLH
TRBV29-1 SVEGLGGTAEAF
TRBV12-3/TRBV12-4 ASSYEAGALDEQY
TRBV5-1 ASRSDRSYGYT
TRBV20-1 SADLRDRVTEAF
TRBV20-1 SATRTATEAF
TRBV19 ASSFGTGDYGYT
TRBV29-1 SVGGGTPDTQY
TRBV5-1 ASSRTSGRSWQETQY
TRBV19 ASSRGGRENTGELF
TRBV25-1 ASSATDYRYTSGNTIY
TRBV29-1 SVDTGSGNTIY
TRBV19 ASSLWSGIGELF
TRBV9 ASSVGGQKNTEAF
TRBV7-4 ASRDLREG
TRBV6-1 ASSNSVGEQY
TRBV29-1 SVAIGTVSSYEQY
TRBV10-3 ASSSVVEETQY